Below, 30 T cell receptor beta chains from the same sample are listed, as sequenced in a study of blood T cell repertoires in COVID-19. Sequencing was performed with immunoSEQ multiplex PCR; in TCRdb, only in-frame clones are kept and a portion is missing. Of approximately 150,000 clones listed, approximately 88% are singletons. Sequencing used peripheral blood. These receptor sequences come from a man aged 55 to 70 with active or convalescent COVID-19.

This clone was detected only once. The rearrangement links TRBV24-1 to TRBJ2-3; 8 bases are shared with TRBD2. Germline V gives CDR1 KGHDR, CDR2 SFDVKD. There are 20 residues in the CDR3. Losses at the gene ends were 3 bases for V and 2 bases for J; bases not matched to a gene: 18. The CDR3, as DNA: TGTGCCACCAGTGATCCTTACAGGGCTTCCGCGGGAGGAGACACAGATACGCAGTATTTT. Its translation: CATSDPYRASAGGDTDTQYF.

The chain joins TRBV11-2 to TRBJ1-6; no definite D call. Germline V CDR1 and CDR2: SGHAT, FQNNGV. V lost 0 bases, J lost 6 bases, and 12 bases lay in between. The CDR3 runs to 16 residues. The CDR3, as DNA: TGTGCCAGCAGCTTAGATCGGTCAGGAGGTAATTCACCCCTCCACTTT. Amino acids: CASSLDRSGGNSPLHF.

The rearrangement uses TRBV2 and TRBJ1-2, with D maybe TRBD1 (6 bases). Trimming took 4 bases from V and 4 from J, leaving 7 bases between them. The CDR3 totals 12 residues. The germline gives CDR1 SNHLY, CDR2 FYNNEI. The CDR3 DNA reads TGTGCCAGCAGTGTACAGGGCTATGGCTACACCTTC. It codes for CASSVQGYGYTF.

The chain has TRBV9 and TRBJ2-3; the match to TRBD2 covers 9 bases. V lost 0 bases to trimming and J lost 3 bases; unmatched junction nucleotides: 2. This CDR3 has 15 amino acids. CDR1 and CDR2 from the germline V gene are SGDLS and YYNGEE. The CDR3 spells CASSVGLAATDTQYF. The CDR3 region has the DNA TGTGCCAGCAGCGTAGGACTAGCGGCAACAGATACGCAGTATTTT.

Remarks on this clone: This sample includes further DNA sequences coding for the same CDR3. V and J are TRBV18 and TRBJ1-2; 8 nucleotides line up with TRBD1. The trim removed 3 bases at V and 3 bases at J, leaving 0 bases unmatched. This CDR3 has 13 residues. Germline V lookup: CDR1 KGHSH, CDR2 LQKENI. CDR3 protein: CASSPGQDYGYTF. The CDR3 DNA is TGTGCCAGCTCACCGGGACAGGACTATGGCTACACCTTC.

The CDR3, as DNA: TGTGCCAGCTCAACCGAACGGGAGGGTGAGCAGTTCTTC. Its protein product is CASSTEREGEQFF. The chain links TRBV18 to TRBJ2-1; TRBD2 aligns across 8 bases. V was pared by 5 bases and J by 9 bases, with 6 bases of the junction left unmatched. CDR1 is KGHSH and CDR2 is LQKENI in the germline V gene. The CDR3 length is 13 residues.

V is TRBV7-2 and J is TRBJ2-1; TRBD2 matches at 7 bases. Unmatched junction bases numbered 19, after V lost 0 bases and J lost 5 bases. Germline V gene lookup returns CDR1 SGHTA and CDR2 FQGNSA. The CDR3 is 20 amino acids. The CDR3 here is CASSLATLARNRLGDNEQFF. The CDR3 nucleotides read TGTGCCAGCAGCTTAGCGACACTAGCGCGGAATAGGCTTGGGGACAATGAGCAGTTCTTC. Using reference TRBV7-2 and TRBJ2-1 for the parts outside the CDR3, the full variable domain is GAGVSQSPSNKVTEKGKDVELRCDPISGHTALYWYRQSLGQGLEFLIYFQGNSAPDKSGLPSDRFSAERTGGSVSTLTIQRTQQEDSAVYLCASSLATLARNRLGDNEQFFGPGTRLTVL.

This clone came up once. A read error may account for a junction end that differs from germline. The chain has TRBV7-9 and TRBJ1-5; 8 nucleotides align to TRBD1. The CDR3 is 15 residues long. Germline V gene sequence: CDR1 SEHNR, CDR2 FQNEAQ (reference sequence). The CDR3 sequence: CASTLQGGDNQPQHF. In nucleotides, the CDR3 is TGTGCCAGCACCTTACAGGGGGGCGACAATCAGCCCCAGCATTTT.

The chain has TRBV9 and TRBJ2-7; 11 bases agree with TRBD2. Looked up from germline, CDR1 is SGDLS and CDR2 is YYNGEE. The CDR3 consists of 15 residues. Unmatched junction bases numbered 9, after V lost 4 bases and J lost 6 bases. The CDR3 nucleotides are TGTGCCAGCAGCCCCAGTAGCGGGAGGGCTTCCGAGCAGTACTTC. It encodes CASSPSSGRASEQYF.

The chain carries TRBV6-5 and TRBJ1-1; possible D gene TRBD1, 5 bases. V was clipped by 8 bases and J by 0 bases, with 13 bases between them. Germline-derived CDR1 and CDR2 are MNHEY and SVGAGI. CDR3 size: 14 residues. The CDR3 DNA is TGTGCCAGCGGGGGGGGACGAATGAACACTGAAGCTTTCTTT. Translated, it gives CASGGGRMNTEAFF.

The count of this clone is one. The rearrangement links TRBV29-1 to TRBJ2-2; 7 bases are a match to TRBD1. Germline V gives CDR1 SQVTM, CDR2 ANQGSEA. The CDR3 consists of 14 residues. Germline trimming cut 5 bases from V and 0 bases from J; bases unmatched to any gene: 3. The CDR3 reads CSVRQGANTGELFF. Written as DNA, the CDR3 is TGCAGCGTTAGACAGGGCGCGAACACCGGGGAGCTGTTTTTT.

The chain combines TRBV27 with TRBJ1-2, with D tentatively TRBD1 (5 bases). Between the trimmed V and J ends, which lost 6 bases and 4 bases, there was a span of 21 bases. Germline lookup yields CDR1 MNHEY and CDR2 SMNVEV (reference sequence). The CDR3 has 16 residues. The DNA for the CDR3 is TGTGCCAGCAGAGCTAGCGGGGCAGTATCTGTCTATGGCTACACCTTC. It codes for CASRASGAVSVYGYTF.

V and J are TRBV7-8 and TRBJ1-4, with TRBD1 identical over 7 bases. Trimming removed 1 base from V and 8 bases from J; junction bases left unmatched: 10. This CDR3 is built from 16 residues. CDR1 is SGHVS and CDR2 is FQNEAQ in the germline V gene. The CDR3, as DNA: TGTGCCAGCAGCTTAGTTGGGCAGGGGGTGCGAGAAAAACTGTTTTTT. Translated, it gives CASSLVGQGVREKLFF.

The chain joins TRBV9 to TRBJ2-3, with no clear D. V was pared by 4 bases and J by 1 base, with 10 bases between. Looked up from germline, CDR1 is SGDLS and CDR2 is YYNGEE. This CDR3 is built from 14 residues. In DNA, the CDR3 is TGTGCCAGCAGCATTCGGGTTGGCACAGATACGCAGTATTTT. Protein: CASSIRVGTDTQYF.

This chain connects TRBV4-1 to TRBJ2-5, with D perhaps TRBD2 (6 bases). CDR3 size: 15 residues. The V and J ends lost 0 bases and 3 bases respectively, with 11 bases between them. Germline V lookup: CDR1 MGHRA, CDR2 YSYEKL. The CDR3 spells CASSQDPQREETQYF. The CDR3 DNA follows: TGCGCCAGCAGCCAAGATCCCCAGCGGGAAGAGACCCAGTACTTC.

The rearrangement uses TRBV15 and TRBJ1-4, with 11 bases identical to TRBD1. Losses at the gene ends were 3 bases for V and 1 base for J; bases not matched to a gene: 1. Germline V gene lookup returns CDR1 LNHNV and CDR2 YYDKDF (reference sequence). CDR3 length: 16 amino acids. CDR3 residues: CATSRGTGGTNEKLFF. CDR3 DNA: TGTGCCACCAGCAGGGGGACAGGGGGAACTAATGAAAAACTGTTTTTT.

The chain carries TRBV6-5 and TRBJ1-3; TRBD1 is a possible D gene (5 bases). In germline, CDR1 is MNHEY, CDR2 SVGAGI. The length of the CDR3 is 15 residues. V was shortened by 2 bases and J by 0 bases, with 8 bases between the two germline ends. Here the CDR3 reads CASSYGRASGNTIYF. Written as DNA, the CDR3 is TGTGCCAGCAGTTACGGCAGGGCCTCTGGAAACACCATATATTTT.

The gene calls are TRBV6-5 and TRBJ2-2; 10 nucleotides line up with TRBD1. This CDR3 contains 14 residues. Germline CDR1 is MNHEY and CDR2 is SVGAGI. V shed 6 bases and J 4 bases; nucleotides not matched to a gene: 2. The CDR3 region is CASRRQGATGELFF. The DNA for the CDR3 is TGTGCCAGCAGAAGACAGGGGGCCACCGGGGAGCTGTTTTTT.

This chain connects TRBV18 to TRBJ1-2, with 9 nucleotides matching TRBD1. This CDR3 comprises 16 residues. Per the germline V gene, CDR1 is KGHSH and CDR2 is LQKENI. The V and J ends lost 0 bases and 3 bases, in that order; junction bases with no gene match: 5. CDR3 sequence (DNA): TGTGCCAGCTCACCACCCGGGACAGGGATGGACTATGGCTACACCTTC. Protein sequence: CASSPPGTGMDYGYTF. The variable domain in full, completed from reference TRBV18 and TRBJ1-2, reads NAGVMQNPRHLVRRRGQEARLRCSPMKGHSHVYWYRQLPEEGLKFMVYLQKENIIDESGMPKERFSAEFPKEGPSILRIQQVVRGDSAAYFCASSPPGTGMDYGYTFGSGTRLTVV.

The chain recombines TRBV19 with TRBJ2-2; 7 bases agree with TRBD1. V gave up 5 bases and J gave up 4 bases; unmatched junction bases: 7. CDR3 length equals 15 residues. Germline-derived CDR1 and CDR2 are LNHDA and SQIVND (reference sequence). CDR3 amino acids: CASSHRGRVTGELFF. CDR3 bases: TGTGCCAGTAGTCACAGGGGAAGGGTCACCGGGGAGCTGTTTTTT.

This clone was counted between two and nine times. The chain recombines TRBV7-6 with TRBJ2-3; D is undetermined. The ends were cut back, 0 bases at V and 4 bases at J, with 11 bases in the middle. The CDR3 consists of 15 residues. Germline-derived CDR1 and CDR2 are SGHVS and FNYEAQ. DNA for the CDR3: TGTGCCAGCAGCTTAGCGCATTTAGACTCAGATACGCAGTATTTT. This encodes CASSLAHLDSDTQYF.

V is TRBV4-1 and J is TRBJ2-1, with 8 nucleotides matching TRBD2. The ends lost 1 base at V and 1 base at J; junction bases unmatched: 9. The CDR3 is made up of 18 amino acids. Per germline, CDR1 MGHRA and CDR2 YSYEKL. In DNA, the CDR3 is TGCGCCAGCAGCCAAGGGTCTGCGACTAGCGTTTCCTACAATGAGCAGTTCTTC. Its translation: CASSQGSATSVSYNEQFF.

The table lists this clone with a few counts. J is TRBJ2-5 and V is TRBV18; TRBD2 might be the D (5 bases). Per the germline V gene, CDR1 is KGHSH and CDR2 is LQKENI. The CDR3 consists of 15 residues. Trimming took 4 bases from V and 2 from J, leaving 14 bases between them. CDR3 sequence (DNA): TGTGCCAGCTCACGAACTAACGGGGTACAAGAGACCCAGTACTTC. Amino acid sequence: CASSRTNGVQETQYF.

This clone was observed a few times. V gene TRBV2 combines with J gene TRBJ2-7, with 7 nucleotides matching TRBD1. Germline V gene sequence: CDR1 SNHLY, CDR2 FYNNEI. The CDR3 consists of 13 residues. Germline trimming cut 6 bases from V and 7 bases from J; bases unmatched to any gene: 9. CDR3 residues: CASRRQGVEEQYF. The CDR3, as DNA: TGTGCCAGCAGGCGACAGGGAGTGGAGGAGCAGTACTTC.

The chain joins TRBV5-1 to TRBJ2-4; perhaps TRBD2 as D (6 bases). CDR3 length equals 17 residues. V was pared by 0 bases and J by 0 bases, with 13 bases between. From germline, CDR1 is SGHRS and CDR2 YFSETQ. The CDR3 DNA reads TGCGCCAGCAGCTTGGGGCGGGACCCCTTAGCCAAAAACATTCAGTACTTC. Its protein is CASSLGRDPLAKNIQYF.

The chain has TRBV9 and TRBJ2-5; D call uncertain. In germline, CDR1 is SGDLS, CDR2 YYNGEE. V was shortened by 3 bases and J by 5 bases, with 11 bases between the two germline ends. The CDR3 is 13 amino acids. In nucleotides, the CDR3 is TGTGCCAGCAGCGCCCCCGCGGCGGAGACCCAGTACTTC. Translated: CASSAPAAETQYF. The full variable domain, with the rest looked up from reference TRBV9 and TRBJ2-5, is DSGVTQTPKHLITATGQRVTLRCSPRSGDLSVYWYQQSLDQGLQFLIQYYNGEERAKGNILERFSAQQFPDLHSELNLSSLELGDSALYFCASSAPAAETQYFGPGTRLLVL.

This clone was detected once. The chain joins TRBV6-2 or TRBV6-3 to TRBJ2-3; tentative D call: TRBD2 (5 bases). The CDR3 has 14 amino acids. V lost 2 bases to trimming and J lost 6 bases, with 12 bases between them. From germline, CDR1 is MNHEY and CDR2 SVGEGT. DNA for the CDR3: TGTGCCAGCAGTTACCCCCTGAGGGAGGATACGCAGTATTTT. Residues: CASSYPLREDTQYF.

This chain links TRBV28 with TRBJ1-1; D is undetermined. The CDR3 is 14 residues long. Germline assignment: CDR1 MDHEN and CDR2 SYDVKM. V lost 1 base and J lost 2, with 8 bases in between. CDR3 sequence reads: CASSLYEGNTEAFF. The CDR3 DNA reads TGTGCCAGCAGTTTATATGAGGGTAACACTGAAGCTTTCTTT.

The rearrangement links TRBV6-5 to TRBJ1-2, with 7 bases aligning to TRBD1. The CDR3 sequence is 13 residues long. V shed 0 bases, J shed 10 bases, and the junction held 5 bases outside the gene matches. CDR1 is MNHEY and CDR2 is SVGAGI in the germline V gene. CDR3: CASSYSTGSAYTF. The CDR3 coding sequence is TGTGCCAGCAGTTACTCGACAGGGTCAGCCTACACCTTC.

The chain employs TRBV7-9 and TRBJ2-3, with 10 bases fitting TRBD2. The germline gives CDR1 SEHNR, CDR2 FQNEAQ (reference sequence). The CDR3 is made up of 17 amino acids. V gave up 5 bases and J gave up 0 bases; unmatched junction bases: 8. The CDR3 sequence is CASSNTKTSGSTDTQYF. CDR3 nucleotide sequence: TGTGCCAGCAGCAACACGAAGACTAGCGGGAGCACAGATACGCAGTATTTT.